The 23 T cell receptor beta chains given below trace back to one sample, sequenced in a study of T cell changes during pregnancy in multiple sclerosis. Produced via immunoSEQ multiplex PCR; TCRdb's table is partial and in-frame only. Of some 130,000 clones listed, around 97% are singletons. The input for sequencing was peripheral blood, taken after pregnancy. Receptors originate from a female donor with multiple sclerosis, enrolled in a pregnancy study.

This chain uses TRBV7-9 with TRBJ1-2; 8 bases map to TRBD1. The V segment lost 6 bases and the J segment 2 bases; nucleotides outside the gene matches: 8. The CDR3 extends over 15 amino acids. Germline V gene lookup returns CDR1 SEHNR and CDR2 FQNEAQ (reference sequence). The CDR3 DNA follows: TGTGCCAGCAGTTATTCTGGGACAGGCAACTATGGCTACACCTTC. It codes for CASSYSGTGNYGYTF.

The chain recombines TRBV6-1 with TRBJ2-2, with TRBD1 identical over 7 bases. Germline V gene lookup returns CDR1 MNHNS and CDR2 SASEGT. The length of the CDR3 is 13 residues. V was pared by 3 bases and J by 5 bases, with 0 bases of the junction left unmatched. The CDR3 coding sequence is TGTGCCAGCAGTGAGACAGGGACCGGGGAGCTGTTTTTT. Translation gives CASSETGTGELFF.

The chain joins TRBV27 to TRBJ2-6, with TRBD1 identical over 7 bases. CDR1 is MNHEY and CDR2 is SMNVEV in the germline V gene (reference sequence). The CDR3 is 15 amino acids. The junction had 11 bases not matched to a gene; V was cut back by 11 bases and J by 4 bases. The CDR3 loop reads CASKLEGAGANVLTF. The CDR3 DNA reads TGTGCCTCCAAGTTAGAGGGGGCAGGGGCCAACGTCCTGACTTTC.

This chain connects TRBV21-1 to TRBJ2-7; TRBD2 is taken as the D call from the table, unchecked against the DNA. TRBV21-1 is listed as a pseudogene. The CDR3 totals 18 residues. The CDR3: CASSFAERLAGVGYEQYF. The CDR3 bases are TGTGCCAGCAGCTTCGCGGAGAGACTAGCGGGAGTAGGGTACGAGCAGTACTTC.

This clone appeared once. V and J are TRBV18 and TRBJ2-5; maybe TRBD1 (7 bases). The CDR3 contains 24 residues. V lost 5 bases and J 2 bases, leaving 42 bases between the germline ends. CDR1 KGHSH and CDR2 LQKENI come from the germline V gene. CDR3 nucleotide sequence: TGTGCCAGCTCAGAAAGGGCGGGACAGTTTTCCCTAGGTACCAAGAGACCCCGTCAAGAGACCCAGTACTTC. Its translation: CASSERAGQFSLGTKRPRQETQYF.

The gene calls are TRBV7-9 and TRBJ1-2; no clear D. V lost 11 bases, J lost 4 bases, and 17 bases lay in between. CDR3 size: 13 residues. Germline V gene data show CDR1 as SEHNR and CDR2 as FQNEAQ (reference sequence). The chain's CDR3 is CASTVEGLYGYTF. For the CDR3, the DNA is TGTGCCTCGACCGTCGAGGGTCTCTATGGCTACACCTTC.

The V gene is TRBV6-5, the J gene TRBJ1-2, with unresolved D. The CDR3 runs to 15 residues. The germline gives CDR1 MNHEY, CDR2 SVGAGI. Between the trimmed V and J ends, which lost 2 bases and 0 bases, there was a span of 10 bases. As DNA, the CDR3 is TGTGCCAGCAGTTACCGCGAGTTAGCTAACTATGGCTACACCTTC. As protein: CASSYRELANYGYTF.

V usage is TRBV27 and J usage is TRBJ1-4; D remains unclear. The CDR3 sequence is 14 residues long. Trimming cost V 1 base and J 8 bases, with 11 bases left between them. Germline V gene sequence: CDR1 MNHEY, CDR2 SMNVEV (reference sequence). As DNA, the CDR3 is TGTGCCAGCAGTTTATTCCCCCTCCCCGAAAAACTGTTTTTT. Translation gives CASSLFPLPEKLFF.

In its sample, this clone was seen once. In the same sample, other DNA sequences code for this CDR3. The J gene is TRBJ2-7, the V gene TRBV19; D remains ambiguous. The CDR3 is 14 residues long. Germline CDR1 reads LNHDA; CDR2 reads SQIVND (reference sequence). V lost 1 base and J 0 bases, leaving 7 bases between the germline ends. Here the CDR3 reads CASSIGGTSYEQYF. In DNA form, the CDR3 reads TGTGCCAGTAGTATAGGTGGCACCTCCTACGAGCAGTACTTC.

A single count supports this clone. The chain recombines TRBV10-3 with TRBJ1-2; 7 bases map to TRBD1. In germline, CDR1 is ENHRY, CDR2 SYGVKD. The CDR3 runs to 13 residues. V gave up 10 bases and J gave up 2 bases; unmatched junction bases: 7. CDR3 bases: TGTGCCACAACAGGGGCTCTCAACTATGGCTACACCTTC. This codes for CATTGALNYGYTF.

The rearrangement uses TRBV11-2 and TRBJ2-2; possible D gene TRBD2, 5 bases. The germline V gene encodes CDR1 SGHAT and CDR2 FQNNGV. V lost 5 bases and J lost 4, with 14 bases in between. The CDR3 spans 15 residues. In DNA form, the CDR3 reads TGTGCCAGCAGCAGACCACTAGGCCCCACCGGGGAGCTGTTTTTT. As protein: CASSRPLGPTGELFF.

This sequence joins TRBV6-4 and TRBJ2-5, with a tentative D call TRBD2 (6 bases). This CDR3 contains 14 residues. The germline V gene has CDR1 MRHNA and CDR2 SNTAGT. V lost 10 bases to trimming and J lost 1 base, with 16 bases between them. The CDR3 protein is CAKHPLAIQETQYF. In nucleotides, the CDR3 is TGTGCCAAGCACCCGCTAGCGATCCAAGAGACCCAGTACTTC.

J is TRBJ2-7 and V is TRBV28; a possible D gene is TRBD2 (6 bases). CDR3 length: 13 residues. V was trimmed by 4 bases and J by 6 bases, leaving 13 bases between them. From germline, CDR1 is MDHEN and CDR2 SYDVKM. CDR3 sequence (DNA): TGTGCCAGCAGTTATCACGGGACTTCCGAGCAGTACTTC. Protein product: CASSYHGTSEQYF.

The chain has TRBV15 and TRBJ2-1, with 10 bases identical to TRBD2. J lost 8 bases, V lost 7 bases, and 8 bases had no gene match. The germline V gene encodes CDR1 LNHNV and CDR2 YYDKDF (reference sequence). The CDR3 runs 14 residues. The CDR3 region is CATNPSGSFDEQFF. The CDR3 region has the DNA TGTGCCACCAACCCTAGCGGGAGTTTCGATGAGCAGTTCTTC.

This clone was seen just once. The V and J genes are TRBV6-5 and TRBJ2-5; 8 bases are a match to TRBD2. The germline gives CDR1 MNHEY, CDR2 SVGAGI. The V segment lost 2 bases and the J segment 3 bases; nucleotides outside the gene matches: 5. CDR3 length: 15 amino acids. CDR3 DNA: TGTGCCAGCAGTTACGGTACTAGCGGAGAAGAGACCCAGTACTTC. Its translation is CASSYGTSGEETQYF.

The genes are TRBV30 and TRBJ2-2; D unresolved. The V gene's germline CDR1 is GTSNPN and CDR2 SVGIG (reference sequence). There are 15 residues in the CDR3. The V end was cut by 3 bases, the J end by 8 bases, with 19 bases between. Here the CDR3 DNA reads TGTGCCTGGAGGAGGCCTAACCTTGACGGAGGGGAGCTGTTTTTT. This sequence encodes CAWRRPNLDGGELFF.

This clone appeared once. The chain has TRBV27 and TRBJ2-1; 11 nucleotides match TRBD2. V lost 5 bases to trimming and J lost 7 bases; unmatched junction nucleotides: 7. Germline CDR1 MNHEY, CDR2 SMNVEV (reference sequence). CDR3 length: 15 residues. As DNA, the CDR3 is TGTGCCAGCAGTCCTTCGACTAGCGGGACTAATGAGCAGTTCTTC. Translating gives CASSPSTSGTNEQFF.

V gene TRBV2 combines with J gene TRBJ2-4; D might be TRBD1 (5 bases). CDR3 length equals 15 residues. CDR1 is SNHLY and CDR2 is FYNNEI in the germline V gene. Deletions cut 4 bases from V and 4 bases from J, with 14 bases between. The CDR3 region has the DNA TGTGCCAGCAGTGGTGATCCGAAGGGGAAAAACATTCAGTACTTC. It yields the protein CASSGDPKGKNIQYF.

The chain links TRBV21-1 to TRBJ2-7; TRBD2 is the table's D call, not checked against the DNA. TRBV21-1 is deemed a pseudogene. The CDR3 runs 16 residues. CDR3 region: CASSSKGLEISYEQYF. As DNA, the CDR3 is TGTGCCAGCAGCAGTAAGGGACTAGAGATCTCCTACGAGCAGTACTTC.

J is TRBJ2-3 and V is TRBV19, with TRBD2 matching 8 bases. Germline V gives CDR1 LNHDA, CDR2 SQIVND (reference sequence). The CDR3 spans 16 residues. After removal of 5 bases from V and 7 bases from J, the junction contained 14 bases not matched to a gene. In DNA form, the CDR3 reads TGTGCCAGTAGTCCCTCCCTGCGGGGGGAGCGGAATACGCAGTATTTT. Translating it yields CASSPSLRGERNTQYF.

V gene TRBV18 combines with J gene TRBJ1-4; TRBD1 is a possible D gene (5 bases). Trimming removed 3 bases from V and 4 bases from J, with 12 bases in between. CDR3 length: 15 amino acids. Germline assignment: CDR1 KGHSH and CDR2 LQKENI. The CDR3 coding sequence is TGTGCCAGCTCACCCCCGGCGGGGGATAATGAAAAACTGTTTTTT. It translates to CASSPPAGDNEKLFF. The full variable domain, its missing parts supplied by reference TRBV18 and TRBJ1-4, is NAGVMQNPRHLVRRRGQEARLRCSPMKGHSHVYWYRQLPEEGLKFMVYLQKENIIDESGMPKERFSAEFPKEGPSILRIQQVVRGDSAAYFCASSPPAGDNEKLFFGSGTQLSVL.

The rearrangement uses TRBV7-2 and TRBJ2-7; a weak D match, TRBD1 (6 bases). The V gene's germline CDR1 is SGHTA and CDR2 FQGNSA. Trimming stripped 2 bases from V and 2 bases from J, with 13 bases between. The CDR3 covers 15 residues. CDR3 nucleotides: TGTGCCAGCAGCTTAACAGGGCTTACTCCCTACGAGCAGTACTTC. Its protein is CASSLTGLTPYEQYF.

The V and J genes are TRBV5-1 and TRBJ1-2; possibly TRBD1 for D (6 bases). Trimming took 8 bases from V and 6 from J, leaving 20 bases between them. Germline V CDR1 and CDR2: SGHRS, YFSETQ. This CDR3 is 14 amino acids long. CDR3 sequence reads: CASSFEGGRDGYTF. The CDR3 DNA reads TGCGCCAGTTCCTTTGAGGGGGGGCGAGATGGCTACACCTTC.